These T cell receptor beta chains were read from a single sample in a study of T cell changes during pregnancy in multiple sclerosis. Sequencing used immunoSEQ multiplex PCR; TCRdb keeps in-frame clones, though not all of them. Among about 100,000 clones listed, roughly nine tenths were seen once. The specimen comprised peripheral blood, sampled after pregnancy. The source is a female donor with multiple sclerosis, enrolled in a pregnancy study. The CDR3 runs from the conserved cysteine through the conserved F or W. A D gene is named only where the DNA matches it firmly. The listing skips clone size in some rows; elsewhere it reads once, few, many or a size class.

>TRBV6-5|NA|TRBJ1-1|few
TGTGCCAGCAGTCGGGACACTGAAGCTTTCTTT
CASSRDTEAFF
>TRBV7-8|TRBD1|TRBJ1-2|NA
TGTGCCAGGGGACAGGGAACCTATGGCTACACCTTC
CARGQGTYGYTF
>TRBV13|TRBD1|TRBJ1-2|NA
TGTGCCAGCAGCACGGGGGACAGCCCGAACTATGGCTACACCTTC
CASSTGDSPNYGYTF
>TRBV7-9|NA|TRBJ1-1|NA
TGTGCCAGCAGCTTAGGGGAGCACACTGAAGCTTTCTTT
CASSLGEHTEAFF
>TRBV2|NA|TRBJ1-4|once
TGTGCCAGCAGTTCGGAAACAGGGTTTTATGAAAAACTGTTTTTT
CASSSETGFYEKLFF
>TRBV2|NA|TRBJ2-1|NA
TGTGCCAGCAGTGAGGTTAGCTTGGGCAATGAGCAGTTCTTC
CASSEVSLGNEQFF
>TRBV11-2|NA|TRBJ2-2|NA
TGTGCCAGCAGCGAAACAGGGAGAGACACCGGGGAGCTGTTTTTT
CASSETGRDTGELFF
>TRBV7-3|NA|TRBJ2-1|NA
TGTGCCAGCAGCTATACCGGGACCTACAATGAGCAGTTCTTC
CASSYTGTYNEQFF
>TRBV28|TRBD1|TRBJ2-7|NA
TGTGCCAGCAGTTTATTAGGGACAGGGGCCTACGAGCAGTACTTC
CASSLLGTGAYEQYF
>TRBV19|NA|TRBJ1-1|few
TGTGCCAGTAGTGCCCAAAATGGGGCCCCGGGCACTGAAGCTTTCTTT
CASSAQNGAPGTEAFF
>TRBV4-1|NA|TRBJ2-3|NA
TGCGCCAGCAGCCAAGGGAGGGCATTCACAGATACGCAGTATTTT
CASSQGRAFTDTQYF
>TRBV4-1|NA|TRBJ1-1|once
TGCGCCAGCAGCCAAGATACAGGCCAGGGTGACGGTGAAGCTTTCTTT
CASSQDTGQGDGEAFF
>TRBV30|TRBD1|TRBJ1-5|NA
TGTGCCTGGGGACAGGGGGCGCGGGAAAATCAGCCCCAGCATTTT
CAWGQGARENQPQHF
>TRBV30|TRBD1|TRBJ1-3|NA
TGTGCCTGGAGTGGGCTACAGGGGGTGAGCTCTGGAAACACCATATATTTT
CAWSGLQGVSSGNTIYF
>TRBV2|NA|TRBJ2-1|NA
TGTGCCAGCAGTGGAGTGGCGGGGGCCACCAATGAGCAGTTCTTC
CASSGVAGATNEQFF
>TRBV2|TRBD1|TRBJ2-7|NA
TGTGCCAGCAGTGGACCGGGACAGGAGAACGAGCAGTACTTC
CASSGPGQENEQYF
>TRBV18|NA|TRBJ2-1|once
TGTGCCAGCTCAAGGGGGCAAGGGGGACTCTCCCGAAATGAGCAGTTCTTC
CASSRGQGGLSRNEQFF
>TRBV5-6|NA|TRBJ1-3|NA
TGTGCCAGCAGCTTTGGGGGGACGGATGGAAACACCATATATTTT
CASSFGGTDGNTIYF
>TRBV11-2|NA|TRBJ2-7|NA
TGTGCCAGCAGCTTAGATCAGGGGTTAGCCTACGAGCAGTACTTC
CASSLDQGLAYEQYF
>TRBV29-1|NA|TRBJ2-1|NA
TGCAGCGTTGAAGCGGGGGTTCTCCGGGAGCAGTTCTTC
CSVEAGVLREQFF
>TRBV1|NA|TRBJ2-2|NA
TGCACCAGCAGCCGCCCCTCCGGACTAGCGGGGGGGCCGGACACCGGGGAGCTGTTTTTT
CTSSRPSGLAGGPDTGELFF
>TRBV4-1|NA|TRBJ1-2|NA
TGCGCCAGCAGCCATCTTACGGGAGGAAGACAGTACTATGGCTACACCTTC
CASSHLTGGRQYYGYTF
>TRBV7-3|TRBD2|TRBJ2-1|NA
TGTGCCAGCAGCTTTGGGACTAGCGAGGAGCAGTTCTTC
CASSFGTSEEQFF
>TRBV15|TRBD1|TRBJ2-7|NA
TGTGCCACCAGCATAGGGACAGGCGCCTACGAGCAGTACTTC
CATSIGTGAYEQYF
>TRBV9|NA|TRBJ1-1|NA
TGTGCCAGCAGCGTAGGAGAGAACACTGAAGCTTTCTTT
CASSVGENTEAFF
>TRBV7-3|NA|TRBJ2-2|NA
TGTGCCAGCAGCCCCCAGGGCTTGACAGGTCGACTGTTTTTT
CASSPQGLTGRLFF
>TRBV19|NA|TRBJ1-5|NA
TGTGCCAGTTCAAGGGGTTTAGTCGTCAATCAGCCCCAGCATTTT
CASSRGLVVNQPQHF
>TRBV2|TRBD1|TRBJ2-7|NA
TGTGCCAGCAGTGGGGACAGGGTTGGGTACGAGCAGTACTTC
CASSGDRVGYEQYF
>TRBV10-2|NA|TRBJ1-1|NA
TGCGCCAGCAGAGGGACACTAACTGAAGCTTTCTTT
CASRGTLTEAFF
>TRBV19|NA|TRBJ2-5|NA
TGTGCCAGTAGTATAGAAGTAGATCAAGAGACCCAGTACTTC
CASSIEVDQETQYF
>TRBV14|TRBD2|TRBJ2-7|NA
TGTGCCAGCAGCCGCTTACTAGCGGGGGCTAACTACGAGCAGTACTTC
CASSRLLAGANYEQYF
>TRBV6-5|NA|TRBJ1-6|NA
TGTGCCAGCAGTTACTCGATGAGGTCGACACCCCTCCACTTT
CASSYSMRSTPLHF
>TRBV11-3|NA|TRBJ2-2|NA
TGTGCCAGCAGCTTGGCGGGGAGTAACACCGGGGAGCTGTTTTTT
CASSLAGSNTGELFF
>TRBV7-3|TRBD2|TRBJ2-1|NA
TGTGCCAGCAGCTTAGGGACTAGCGGCGATGAGCAGTTCTTC
CASSLGTSGDEQFF
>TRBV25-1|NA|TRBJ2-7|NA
TGTGCCAGCAGTGAATTTTTTTTGGTGGAGGGGGCCTCCTACGAGCAGTACTTC
CASSEFFLVEGASYEQYF
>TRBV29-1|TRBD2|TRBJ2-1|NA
TGCAGCGTTGAAGTCGAAACTAGCGGGGGGGCCTTTGAGCAGTTCTTC
CSVEVETSGGAFEQFF
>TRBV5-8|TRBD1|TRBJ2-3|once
TGTGCCAGCAGCTCGGACAGGGGGCGCGGGGATACGCAGTATTTT
CASSSDRGRGDTQYF
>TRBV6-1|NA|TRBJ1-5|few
TGTGCCAGCAATCGACAGGCGAGTCAGCCCCAGCATTTT
CASNRQASQPQHF
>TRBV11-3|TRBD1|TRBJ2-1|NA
TGTGCGACTGCTGGGACAGCGAGCTCCTACAATGAGCAGTTCTTC
CATAGTASSYNEQFF
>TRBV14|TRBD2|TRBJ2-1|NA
TGTGCCAGCAGCCACCCGGGACTAGCGGGGTACGAGCAGTTCTTC
CASSHPGLAGYEQFF
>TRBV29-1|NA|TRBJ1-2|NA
TGCAGCGTTGGCCTTGGGGGGGCCTATGGCTACACCTTC
CSVGLGGAYGYTF
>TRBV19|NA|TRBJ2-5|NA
TGTGCCAGTAGTATAGACGGGGGGCGAGAGACCCAGTACTTC
CASSIDGGRETQYF
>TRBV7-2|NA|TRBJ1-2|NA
TGTGCCAGCAGCCCTGGGGGAGGACACTATGGCTACACCTTC
CASSPGGGHYGYTF
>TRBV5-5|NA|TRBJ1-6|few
TGTGCCAGCAGCTTGGGACAGGTTAATTCACCCCTCCACTTT
CASSLGQVNSPLHF
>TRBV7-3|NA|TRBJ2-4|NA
TGTGCCAGCAGCTTAACGGCGGGAAACATTCAGTACTTC
CASSLTAGNIQYF
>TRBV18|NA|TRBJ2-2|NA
TGTGCCAGCTCACCAACCGGGGACACCGGGGAGCTGTTTTTT
CASSPTGDTGELFF
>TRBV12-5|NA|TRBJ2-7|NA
TGTGCTAGTGGTTTGGAACCTCAGACCTACGAGCAGTACTTC
CASGLEPQTYEQYF
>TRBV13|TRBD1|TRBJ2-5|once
TGTGCCAGCAGCTCTACTACCGATTTAAGACAGGGAAAAGAGACCCAGTACTTC
CASSSTTDLRQGKETQYF
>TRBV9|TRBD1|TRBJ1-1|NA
TGTGCCAGCAGCGTCGGAACAGGGGGCACTGAAGCTTTCTTT
CASSVGTGGTEAFF
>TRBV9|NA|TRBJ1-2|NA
TGTGCCAGCAGCGTAGTTGAGGTGGAGAACTATGGCTACACCTTC
CASSVVEVENYGYTF
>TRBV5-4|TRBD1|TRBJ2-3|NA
TGTGCCAGCAGCCCTGGACAGGCCACAGATACGCAGTATTTT
CASSPGQATDTQYF
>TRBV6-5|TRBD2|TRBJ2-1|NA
TGTGCCAGCAGTTACTCGAAGCGGGGGGGTTATGAGCAGTTCTTC
CASSYSKRGGYEQFF
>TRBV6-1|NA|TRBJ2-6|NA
TGTGCCAGCAGTGAAGCCATGGGGGCCAACGTCCTGACTTTC
CASSEAMGANVLTF
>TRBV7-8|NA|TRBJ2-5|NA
TGTGCCAGCAGCGGGGGGAGCCAAGAGACCCAGTACTTC
CASSGGSQETQYF
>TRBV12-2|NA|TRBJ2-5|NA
TGTGCAAGTCGCTTGTTATCGTGCGGGGCGCACCAAGAGACCCAGTACTTC
CASRLLSCGAHQETQYF
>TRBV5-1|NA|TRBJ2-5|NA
TGCGCCAGCAGCTTTAGGGCGGGGGAGACCCAGTACTTC
CASSFRAGETQYF
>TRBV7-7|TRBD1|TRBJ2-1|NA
TGTGCTAGCAGCCCGATGACAGGGGTCGAGCAGTTCTTC
CASSPMTGVEQFF
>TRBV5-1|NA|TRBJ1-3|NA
TGCGCCAGCAGCCCGGAGGACCCCTTACTAGGTGGAAACACCATATATTTT
CASSPEDPLLGGNTIYF
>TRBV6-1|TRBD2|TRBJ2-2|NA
TGTGCCAGCAGTGGCCCCCTGACTAGCGGGGGGGCGGGCACCGGGGAGCTGTTTTTT
CASSGPLTSGGAGTGELFF